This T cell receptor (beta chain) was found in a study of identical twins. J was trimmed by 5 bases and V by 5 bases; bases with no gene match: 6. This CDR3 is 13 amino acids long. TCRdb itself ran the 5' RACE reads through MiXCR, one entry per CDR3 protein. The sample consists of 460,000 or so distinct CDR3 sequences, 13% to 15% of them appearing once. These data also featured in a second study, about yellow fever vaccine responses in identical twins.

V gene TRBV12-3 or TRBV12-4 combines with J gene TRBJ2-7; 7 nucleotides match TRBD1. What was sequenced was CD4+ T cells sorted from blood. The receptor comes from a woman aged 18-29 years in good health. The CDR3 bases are TGTGCCAGCAGTCCAGACAGGGACCACGAGCAGTACTTC. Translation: CASSPDRDHEQYF.